Following are 4 T cell receptor beta chains from one sample sequenced in a study of CD8+ T cells in alopecia areata. Sequencing relied on a cDNA template that was reverse transcribed from extracted RNA. Assay: immunoSEQ multiplex PCR; the TCRdb copy retains only in-frame clones and omits some. The sample yields a few hundred thousand clones, roughly two thirds seen once. The sample consisted of CD4+ T cells sorted from blood, taken at week 0. These receptors came from a human donor with alopecia areata.

The CDR3 region is CATSRAGRATGELFF. The CDR3 DNA is TGTGCCACCAGCAGAGCGGGCAGGGCCACCGGGGAGCTGTTTTTT. The chain carries TRBV15 and TRBJ2-2; TRBD1 might be the D (5 bases). Germline V gene data show CDR1 as LNHNV and CDR2 as YYDKDF (reference sequence). V shed 1 base and J shed 4 bases, with 10 bases lying between them. CDR3 length: 15 amino acids.

The CDR3 reads CASSQEWGNEQYF. The CDR3 coding sequence is TGTGCCAGCAGCCAAGAGTGGGGAAATGAGCAGTACTTC. The V and J genes are TRBV4-2 and TRBJ2-7; D uncertain. Germline V gene lookup returns CDR1 LGHNA and CDR2 YNFKEQ. Trimming cost V 0 bases and J 7 bases, with 10 bases left between them. This CDR3 has 13 amino acids.

V and J are TRBV9 and TRBJ2-3; 7 bases align to TRBD2. The junction had 7 bases not matched to a gene; V was cut back by 7 bases and J by 2 bases. CDR1 and CDR2 from the germline V gene are SGDLS and YYNGEE. CDR3 size: 14 residues. The DNA of the CDR3 is TGTGCCAGCTCCAGCGGGGATCTCACAGATACGCAGTATTTT. Translated: CASSSGDLTDTQYF.

The chain employs TRBV7-2 and TRBJ2-5; D ambiguous. V lost 4 bases and J lost 3, with 3 bases in between. This CDR3 contains 11 residues. Germline V gives CDR1 SGHTA, CDR2 FQGNSA. The CDR3 reads CASSWEETQYF. The CDR3 DNA is TGTGCCAGCAGCTGGGAAGAGACCCAGTACTTC.